Presented here are 6 T cell receptor beta chains from one specimen sequenced in a study of blood T cell repertoires in COVID-19. Repertoires were generated with immunoSEQ multiplex PCR, while TCRdb's copy carries only in-frame clones and drops some. The sample holds about 35,000 clones, more than 70% seen once. Specimen: peripheral blood. The source of these receptors is a man in his sixties with active or convalescent COVID-19.

The chain uses TRBV6-2 or TRBV6-3 and TRBJ2-5, with 8 bases identical to TRBD2. Per germline, CDR1 MNHEY and CDR2 SVGEGT. The length of the CDR3 is 16 residues. Trimming cost V 2 bases and J 1 base; bases outside gene matches: 6. CDR3 DNA: TGTGCCAGCAGTTACCCGATGACTAGCGCCCAAGAGACCCAGTACTTC. Translating gives CASSYPMTSAQETQYF.

This rearrangement joins TRBV19 to TRBJ2-1, with TRBD2 identical over 14 bases. Germline CDR1 is LNHDA and CDR2 is SQIVND (reference sequence). The CDR3 sequence is 14 residues long. Germline trimming cut 10 bases from V and 14 bases from J; bases unmatched to any gene: 13. The CDR3 loop reads CATNQGTSGGRKFF. Here the CDR3 DNA reads TGTGCCACCAACCAGGGGACTAGCGGGGGAAGGAAGTTCTTC.

Here the CDR3 DNA reads TGTGCCAGCTCAAGGCGGGAGTCAGAGACCCAGTACTTC. Encoded protein: CASSRRESETQYF. This rearrangement joins TRBV18 to TRBJ2-5; 7 bases line up with TRBD2. The CDR3 loop spans 13 amino acids. Germline V gives CDR1 KGHSH, CDR2 LQKENI. With V trimmed by 5 bases and J by 4 bases, 4 bases remained unmatched.

The rearrangement uses TRBV4-2 and TRBJ2-1; 8 bases align to TRBD1. Germline V gene lookup returns CDR1 LGHNA and CDR2 YNFKEQ. With 4 bases clipped from V and 7 bases from J, the junction kept 3 bases outside the gene matches. The CDR3 runs to 13 residues. This CDR3 is CASSPQGVNEQFF. CDR3 bases: TGTGCCAGCAGCCCACAGGGGGTTAATGAGCAGTTCTTC.

The chain joins TRBV28 to TRBJ1-6; 8 bases agree with TRBD1. The CDR3 totals 16 residues. The trim removed 2 bases at V and 9 bases at J, leaving 9 bases unmatched. The V gene's germline CDR1 is MDHEN and CDR2 SYDVKM. This CDR3 is CASSLIRTGNGSPLHF. The CDR3 region has the DNA TGTGCCAGCAGTTTAATTAGGACAGGGAATGGTTCACCCCTCCACTTT.

This clone was detected only a few times. CDR3 in DNA: TGTGCCAGCAGCTGGAGCCGGGACAGGGGGCAGGGCGGGACCCAGTACTTC. Protein product: CASSWSRDRGQGGTQYF. This chain uses TRBV9 with TRBJ2-5, with TRBD1 matching over 12 bases. V dropped 4 bases and J dropped 7; count of bases not matched to a gene: 14. From germline, CDR1 is SGDLS and CDR2 YYNGEE. The CDR3 runs to 17 residues. Based on the CDR3 plus reference TRBV9 and TRBJ2-5, the full variable domain is DSGVTQTPKHLITATGQRVTLRCSPRSGDLSVYWYQQSLDQGLQFLIQYYNGEERAKGNILERFSAQQFPDLHSELNLSSLELGDSALYFCASSWSRDRGQGGTQYFGPGTRLLVL.